This TCR beta chain was found in a study of T cells in localized non-small cell lung cancer. Trimming shortened V by 4 bases and J by 5 bases, and 10 bases separated the two germline ends. Germline CDR1 WSHSY, CDR2 SAAADI. The CDR3 covers 13 residues. Assay: immunoSEQ multiplex PCR; the TCRdb copy retains only in-frame clones and omits some. Of around 29,000 clones listed, roughly 78% are singletons. This clone was observed a single time. The chain links TRBV10-2 to TRBJ2-3, with D unclear. The sequences come from peripheral blood, collected before any cancer treatment. The TCR comes from a male donor older than 55 with stage II squamous cell lung carcinoma. The CDR3 sequence: CASSVVSGDTQYF. In DNA form, the CDR3 reads TGCGCCAGCAGTGTTGTGTCTGGAGATACGCAGTATTTT.